This T cell receptor beta chain originates from a study of T cell responses to AZD1222 COVID-19 vaccine. Assay used: immunoSEQ multiplex PCR; TCRdb lists only in-frame clones, some missing. This table holds about 140,000 clones, 92% found once. As for this clone: What it recognizes is unknown.

Findings and caveats of the study: Of the AZD1222 recipients, only five to seven were seropositive at baseline. Spike-specific TCR breadth and depth were elevated following two AZD1222 doses. Reports say nearly half of spike-specific TCRs go after unmutated variant regions.

The V gene's germline CDR1 is SGHTA and CDR2 FQGNSA. Trimming left V 7 bases short and J 3 bases short, with 16 bases between. The CDR3 runs 15 residues. The receptor comes from an adult in good health. The gene calls are TRBV7-2 and TRBJ2-1; a weak D match, TRBD2 (6 bases). Sequencing was performed on peripheral blood, taken on day 0 of AZD1222 vaccination. The CDR3, as DNA: TGTGCCAGCACCGACCGGGGACTTCACTACAATGAGCAGTTCTTC. Translating gives CASTDRGLHYNEQFF.